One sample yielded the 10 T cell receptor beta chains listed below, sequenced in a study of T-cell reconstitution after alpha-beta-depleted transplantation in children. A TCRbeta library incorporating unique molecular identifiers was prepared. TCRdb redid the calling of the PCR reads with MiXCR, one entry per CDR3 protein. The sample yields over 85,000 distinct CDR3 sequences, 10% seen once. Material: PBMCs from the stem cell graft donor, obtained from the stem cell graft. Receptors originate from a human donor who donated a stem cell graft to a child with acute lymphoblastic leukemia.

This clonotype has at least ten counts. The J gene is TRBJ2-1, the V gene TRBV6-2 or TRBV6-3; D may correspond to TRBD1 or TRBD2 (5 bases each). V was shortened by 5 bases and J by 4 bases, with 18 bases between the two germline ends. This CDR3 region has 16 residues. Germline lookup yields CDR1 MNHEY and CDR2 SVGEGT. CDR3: CASSGRRGPGYNEQFF. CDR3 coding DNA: TGTGCCAGCAGTGGCCGAAGGGGACCTGGTTACAATGAGCAGTTCTTC.

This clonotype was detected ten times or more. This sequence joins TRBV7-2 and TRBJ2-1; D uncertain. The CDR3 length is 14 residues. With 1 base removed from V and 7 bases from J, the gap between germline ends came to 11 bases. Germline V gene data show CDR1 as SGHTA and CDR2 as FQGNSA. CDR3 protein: CASSLGGSLNEQFF. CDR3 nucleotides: TGTGCCAGCAGCTTAGGAGGCTCCTTAAATGAGCAGTTCTTC.

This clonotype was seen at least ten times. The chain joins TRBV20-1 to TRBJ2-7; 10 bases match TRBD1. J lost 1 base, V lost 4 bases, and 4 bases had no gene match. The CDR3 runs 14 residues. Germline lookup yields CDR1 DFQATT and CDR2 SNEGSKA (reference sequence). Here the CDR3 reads CSATDRGPSYEQYF. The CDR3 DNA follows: TGCAGTGCTACCGACAGGGGGCCGTCCTACGAGCAGTACTTC.

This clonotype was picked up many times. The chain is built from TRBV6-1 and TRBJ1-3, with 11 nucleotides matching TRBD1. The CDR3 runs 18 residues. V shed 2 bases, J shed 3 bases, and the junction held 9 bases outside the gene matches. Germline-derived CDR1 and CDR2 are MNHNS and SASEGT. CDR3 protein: CASSEPFRTGGYGNTIYF. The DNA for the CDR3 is TGTGCCAGCAGTGAACCCTTCAGGACAGGGGGCTATGGAAACACCATATATTTT.

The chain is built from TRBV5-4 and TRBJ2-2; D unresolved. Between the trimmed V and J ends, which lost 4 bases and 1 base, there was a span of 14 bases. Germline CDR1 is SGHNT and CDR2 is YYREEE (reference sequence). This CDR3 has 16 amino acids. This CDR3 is CASSPPGTLNTGELFF. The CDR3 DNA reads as TGTGCCAGCAGCCCCCCCGGCACCCTGAACACCGGGGAGCTGTTTTTT.

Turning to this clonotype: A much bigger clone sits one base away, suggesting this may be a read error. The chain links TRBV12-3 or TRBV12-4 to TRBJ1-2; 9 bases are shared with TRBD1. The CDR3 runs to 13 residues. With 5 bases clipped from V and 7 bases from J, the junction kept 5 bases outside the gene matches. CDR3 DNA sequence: TGTGCCAGCAGTCCTACAGGGGGCGGTGGCTACACCTTC. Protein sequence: CASSPTGGGGYTF.

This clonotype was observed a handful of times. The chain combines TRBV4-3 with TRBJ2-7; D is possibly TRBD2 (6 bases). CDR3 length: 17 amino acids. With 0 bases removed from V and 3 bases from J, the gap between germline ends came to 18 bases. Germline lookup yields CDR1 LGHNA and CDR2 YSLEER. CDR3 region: CASSQDRGASALYEQYF. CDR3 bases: TGCGCCAGCAGCCAAGATAGAGGGGCTAGCGCGCTCTACGAGCAGTACTTC.

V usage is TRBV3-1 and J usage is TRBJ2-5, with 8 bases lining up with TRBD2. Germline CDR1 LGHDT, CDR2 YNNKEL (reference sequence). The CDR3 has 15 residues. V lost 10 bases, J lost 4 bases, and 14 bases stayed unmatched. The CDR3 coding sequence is TGTGCCACCTCCCAAGGGCAGCGGGGGTTAGAGACCCAGTACTTC. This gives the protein CATSQGQRGLETQYF.

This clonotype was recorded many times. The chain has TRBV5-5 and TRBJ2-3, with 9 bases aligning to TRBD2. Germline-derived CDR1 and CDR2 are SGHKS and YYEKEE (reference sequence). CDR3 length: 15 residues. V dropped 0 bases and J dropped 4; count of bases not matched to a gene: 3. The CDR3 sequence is CASSLAGLAADTQYF. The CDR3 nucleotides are TGTGCCAGCAGCTTGGCGGGACTAGCCGCAGATACGCAGTATTTT.

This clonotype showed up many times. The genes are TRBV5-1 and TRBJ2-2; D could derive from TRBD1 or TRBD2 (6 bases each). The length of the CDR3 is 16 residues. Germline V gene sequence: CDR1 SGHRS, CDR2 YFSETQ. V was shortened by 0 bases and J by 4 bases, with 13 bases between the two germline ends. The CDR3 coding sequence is TGCGCCAGCAGCTTGGGAATCAGGGGAGGCACCGGGGAGCTGTTTTTT. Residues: CASSLGIRGGTGELFF.